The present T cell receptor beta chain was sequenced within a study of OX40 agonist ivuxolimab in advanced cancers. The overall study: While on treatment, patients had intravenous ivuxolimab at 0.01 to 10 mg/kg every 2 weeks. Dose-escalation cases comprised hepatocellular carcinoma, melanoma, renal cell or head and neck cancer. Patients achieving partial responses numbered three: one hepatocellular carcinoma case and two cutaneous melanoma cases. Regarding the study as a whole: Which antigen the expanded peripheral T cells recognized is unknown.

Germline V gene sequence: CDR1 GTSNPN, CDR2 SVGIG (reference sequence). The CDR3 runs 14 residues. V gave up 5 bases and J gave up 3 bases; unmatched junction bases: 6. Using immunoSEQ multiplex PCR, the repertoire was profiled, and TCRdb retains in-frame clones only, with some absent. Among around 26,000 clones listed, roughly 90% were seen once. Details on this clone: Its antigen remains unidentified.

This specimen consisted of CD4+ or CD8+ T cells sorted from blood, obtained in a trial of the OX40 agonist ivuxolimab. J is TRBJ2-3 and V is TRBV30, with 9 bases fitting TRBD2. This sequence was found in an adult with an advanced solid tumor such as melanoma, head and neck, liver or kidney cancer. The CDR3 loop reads CAWGRTSATDTQYF. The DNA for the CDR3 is TGTGCCTGGGGCCGGACTAGCGCGACAGATACGCAGTATTTT.